This T cell receptor (beta chain) stems from a study of blood T cell repertoires in COVID-19. Turning to the study itself: Samples of COVID-19 (acute and convalescent) were obtained from the United States, Italy and Spain. Sources were T cells, B-cell-depleted T cells, or PBMCs; the material itself was cDNA or gDNA.

Original analysis: Using reference gene primer amplification, nucleated cell counts were estimated. Here immunoSEQ multiplex PCR was the method, and the copy in TCRdb shows in-frame clones only, minus some. V and J calls and clone size are those listed in that table; D and trimming were worked out from the DNA. The sample carries 150,000 to 200,000 clones, roughly 78% recorded once. Trimming cost V 6 bases and J 1 base; bases outside gene matches: 4. Per the germline V gene, CDR1 is LGHDT and CDR2 is YNNKEL (reference sequence). There are 14 residues in the CDR3. Sequencing was carried out using peripheral blood. The rearrangement joins TRBV3-1 (or the pseudogene TRBV3-2) to TRBJ2-5, with 8 nucleotides matching TRBD2. The source is a man in his 70s with active or convalescent COVID-19. This CDR3 is CASRGSGGQETQYF. The DNA for the CDR3 is TGTGCCAGCAGGGGCAGCGGGGGCCAAGAGACCCAGTACTTC.